Described below is a single T cell receptor beta chain sequence and its context. Seattle cases were enrolled at active infection and followed longitudinally. This sample is drawn from a study of blood T cell repertoires in COVID-19. As for the study in general: The analysed material was cDNA or gDNA that came from T cells, B-cell-depleted T cells, or PBMCs.

After removal of 4 bases from V and 6 bases from J, the junction contained 9 bases not matched to a gene. The germline CDR1 and CDR2 sequences are LGHDT and YNNKEL (reference sequence). The CDR3 runs to 16 residues. Original handling: By means of reference gene primer amplification, nucleated cell counts were estimated. Only in-frame clones appear in the TCRdb table, and some are missing; sequencing was by immunoSEQ multiplex PCR. V and J calls plus clone size are reproduced from that table; the DNA served to infer D and trimming. The sample includes 150,000 to 180,000 clones, around 83% of them seen just once.

The sequence was collected from a woman aged 55 to 70 with COVID-19, enrolled during active disease. The chain couples TRBV3-1 (or the pseudogene TRBV3-2) to TRBJ2-2; 9 nucleotides align to TRBD2. Specimen: peripheral blood. The CDR3 is CASSRGGRASAGELFF. For the CDR3, the DNA is TGTGCCAGCAGCCGAGGCGGGAGGGCCTCGGCCGGGGAGCTGTTTTTT.